A selection of T cell receptor beta chains follows, all from one sample in a study. Via MiXCR, TCRdb re-called the 5' RACE reads, giving one row per CDR3 protein. The profile shows tens of thousands of distinct CDR3 sequences, less than 30% of them singletons. Sequencing was carried out using tumor-infiltrating Tregs sorted from the breast tumor. The receptor source for this set is a female donor with breast cancer. Both conserved end residues are part of each CDR3. A D gene is named only where the DNA matches it firmly. Some rows mark clone size as missing; the rest say once, few, many or name a class of expanded clone.

TRBJ2-5	TRBV5-1	TRBD1	few	CASSLRTGGAETQYF	TGCGCCAGCAGCTTGAGGACAGGGGGCGCAGAGACCCAGTACTTC
TRBJ2-7	TRBV4-2	TRBD2	NA	CASSHRTSGGAMDQYF	TGTGCCAGCAGCCACCGGACTAGCGGGGGAGCCATGGACCAGTACTTC
TRBJ1-1	TRBV5-6	NA	NA	CASSLAGAARVNTEAFF	TGTGCCAGCAGCTTGGCGGGGGCAGCTAGGGTGAACACTGAAGCTTTCTTT
TRBJ2-2	TRBV27	NA	NA	CASSFRGTGGELFF	TGTGCCAGCAGTTTCAGGGGTACCGGCGGGGAGCTGTTTTTT
TRBJ1-5	TRBV7-2	TRBD1	few	CASSRGQGDQPQHF	TGTGCCAGCAGCCGGGGACAGGGGGATCAGCCCCAGCATTTT
TRBJ2-5	TRBV4-2	TRBD2	NA	CASGQDRAGGGQETQYF	TGTGCCAGCGGCCAAGATCGGGCGGGAGGGGGCCAAGAGACCCAGTACTTC
TRBJ2-3	TRBV6-2/TRBV6-3	NA	many	CASSERGFSTDTQYF	TGTGCCAGCAGTGAAAGGGGGTTTAGCACAGATACGCAGTATTTT
TRBJ2-4	TRBV6-1	TRBD2	NA	CASSIPGLAKVKNIQYF	TGTGCCAGCAGCATACCGGGACTAGCGAAAGTCAAAAACATTCAGTACTTC
TRBJ2-5	TRBV12-3/TRBV12-4	NA	NA	CTSSLVEGTGTQYF	TGTACCAGCAGTTTAGTAGAGGGAACTGGGACCCAGTACTTC
TRBJ1-1	TRBV27	NA	NA	CASSRDRRVTEAFF	TGTGCCAGCAGCCGGGACCGGAGGGTCACTGAAGCTTTCTTT